This TCR beta chain originates from a study of siplizumab effects on memory and regulatory T cells. Whole-study results and caveats: Apparently more diverse than memory cells, naive T cells also seemed major alloresponse contributors.

CDR3 length equals 15 residues. The V gene lost 3 bases and the J gene lost 4 bases, with 15 bases spanning the gap. Assays were performed on 80,000 to 100,000 TCR templates per sample. Assay: immunoSEQ multiplex PCR; the TCRdb copy retains only in-frame clones and omits some. The repertoire consists of about 120,000 clones, with 85% to 95% occurring once and the leading ten covering roughly 0.17%. As concerns this clone: What it recognizes is unknown.

This clonotype was obtained from a human donor in good health. The sequenced sample consisted of non-Treg CD4+ T cells sorted from blood. The V call is TRBV23-1, the J call TRBJ1-2; D unresolved. TRBV23-1 is placed among ORFs of uncertain function. CDR3 loop: CASSQGRELSYGYTF. CDR3 sequence (DNA): TGCGCCAGCAGTCAGGGTAGGGAGCTGAGCTATGGCTACACCTTC.